These 24 T cell receptor beta chains were sequenced from one sample in a study of CD8 T cells in ankylosing spondylitis (dated by TCRdb to about 2017). Receptors were amplified or captured by 5' RACE. The instrument given in TCRdb is Illumina HiSeq 2500. Starting from the raw public reads, TCRdb applied fastp trimming at Q25, assembled clones with MiXCR and retained in-frame beta chains. Identical CDR3 protein sequences are pooled into one entry, listed with their most common genes and DNA. The sample data list about 800,000 distinct CDR3 sequences, and 12% of these were observed just once. 0.51% of the sample is in the top ten clones. No antigen is known for these receptors. Broad study findings and their caveats: Blood from ankylosing spondylitis patients appeared to be characterized by a TCR beta motif composed of about eight highly homologous amino acid variants.

The sample was blood, either unsorted or a sorted T cell fraction (not recorded which). Source of these receptors: a male donor with ankylosing spondylitis.

V usage is TRBV6-5 and J usage is TRBJ1-6, with D unresolved. This CDR3 comprises 15 residues. V was trimmed by 0 bases and J by 11 bases, leaving 14 bases between them. Germline CDR1 and CDR2: MNHEY and SVGAGI. DNA for the CDR3: TGTGCCAGCAGTTACTCGAGGGAGGGTCCAGCACCCCTCCACTTT. Protein product: CASSYSREGPAPLHF.

The table lists this clonotype with a few counts. J is TRBJ2-1 and V is TRBV30, with TRBD2 matching over 8 bases. V trimming: 1 base; J trimming: 11 bases; junction bases outside the gene matches: 10. CDR3 size: 14 residues. From germline, CDR1 is GTSNPN and CDR2 SVGIG (reference sequence). CDR3 DNA sequence: TGTGCCTGGAGTGAAGGAGGAAGCGGGAGTAAGCAGTTCTTC. Amino acids: CAWSEGGSGSKQFF.

In this sample, this clonotype turned up a few times. The V call is TRBV5-4, the J call TRBJ2-2; D is unclear. The CDR3 extends over 12 amino acids. V was clipped by 5 bases and J by 3 bases, with 5 bases between them. Per germline, CDR1 SGHNT and CDR2 YYREEE (reference sequence). CDR3 residues: CASRPDTGELFF. CDR3 DNA sequence: TGTGCCAGCAGGCCTGACACCGGGGAGCTGTTTTTT.

This chain links TRBV29-1 with TRBJ2-5; TRBD1 aligns across 7 bases. The germline CDR1 and CDR2 sequences are SQVTM and ANQGSEA. This CDR3 spans 14 amino acids. The J segment lost 5 bases and the V segment lost 7 bases, leaving 13 bases of the junction unmatched. In nucleotides, the CDR3 is TGCAGCGGGTCTGGTGGCAGGGGGTGGGAGACCCAGTACTTC. Its translation: CSGSGGRGWETQYF.

This clonotype was counted many times. The V and J genes are TRBV12-3 or TRBV12-4 and TRBJ1-1; no clear D gene. The CDR3 sequence is 14 residues long. V dropped 5 bases and J dropped 0 bases, with 10 bases sitting between them. The CDR3 loop reads CASSPLGLNTEAFF. As DNA, the CDR3 is TGTGCCAGCAGTCCCCTTGGTCTGAACACTGAAGCTTTCTTT.

This clonotype has only a few counts. This sequence joins TRBV7-2 and TRBJ2-3; D is undetermined. In germline, CDR1 is SGHTA, CDR2 FQGNSA. Trimming shortened V by 1 base and J by 6 bases, and 14 bases separated the two germline ends. The CDR3 has 15 amino acids. In nucleotides, the CDR3 is TGTGCCAGCAGCTTAGAGTGGATGGACCGGGATACGCAGTATTTT. Its protein is CASSLEWMDRDTQYF.

This clonotype was counted a few times. The rearrangement joins TRBV30 to TRBJ2-7, with a possible D match to TRBD1 (5 bases). The ends were cut back, 2 bases at V and 0 bases at J, with 14 bases in the middle. The CDR3 totals 15 residues. The germline gives CDR1 GTSNPN, CDR2 SVGIG (reference sequence). This chain's CDR3 is CAWSPTGQTSYEQYF. CDR3 DNA: TGTGCCTGGAGTCCAACAGGCCAGACCTCCTACGAGCAGTACTTC.

This rearrangement joins TRBV20-1 to TRBJ2-4; D is tentatively TRBD1 or TRBD2 (6 bases each). Germline V CDR1 and CDR2: DFQATT, SNEGSKA (reference sequence). The CDR3 is made up of 13 amino acids. Trimming cost V 3 bases and J 9 bases, with 15 bases left between them. The CDR3 loop reads CSASKGGRSIQYF. In nucleotides, the CDR3 is TGCAGTGCTAGTAAGGGGGGTCGGAGCATTCAGTACTTC.

With regard to this clonotype: At one end the junction does not follow the germline gene, possibly because of a read error. The genes are TRBV2 and TRBJ2-7, with D possibly being TRBD2 (5 bases). Germline-derived CDR1 and CDR2 are SNHLY and FYNNEI. This CDR3 comprises 14 residues. The CDR3 here is CASSSSYGISTFTF. CDR3 DNA sequence: TGTGCCAGCAGCTCTTCATACGGGATCTCGACGTTTACGTTC.

CDR3 sequence reads: CATSGSYYGYTF. The CDR3 DNA is TGTGCCACCAGCGGGTCATATTATGGCTACACCTTC. The chain joins TRBV15 to TRBJ1-2; D uncertain. Germline V gene lookup returns CDR1 LNHNV and CDR2 YYDKDF (reference sequence). The CDR3 is 12 residues long. V was cut by 5 bases and J by 5 bases, with 9 bases left in between.

The genes are TRBV20-1 and TRBJ1-4; no firm D call. The V gene's germline CDR1 is DFQATT and CDR2 SNEGSKA (reference sequence). V dropped 3 bases and J dropped 8 bases, with 10 bases sitting between them. There are 12 residues in the CDR3. DNA for the CDR3: TGCAGTGCTAGGGGTAAGGCGGAAAAACTGTTTTTT. It codes for CSARGKAEKLFF.

CDR3 in amino acids: CASSLGSGAGFYNEQFF. In DNA form, the CDR3 reads TGTGCCAGCAGCTTAGGTTCGGGAGCGGGTTTCTACAATGAGCAGTTCTTC. The chain combines TRBV7-2 with TRBJ2-1, with a tentative D call TRBD2 (6 bases). Looked up from germline, CDR1 is SGHTA and CDR2 is FQGNSA. CDR3 length: 17 amino acids. Trimming took off 1 base at V and 3 bases at J, with 16 bases between the two ends.

The chain couples TRBV29-1 to TRBJ2-7; D is possibly TRBD1 or TRBD2 (5 bases each). The CDR3 has 14 amino acids. Trimming took 4 bases from V and 5 from J, leaving 18 bases between them. Germline V gives CDR1 SQVTM, CDR2 ANQGSEA. This chain's CDR3 is CSVVRGVWGNEQYF. The CDR3 DNA reads TGCAGCGTTGTAAGGGGAGTTTGGGGGAACGAGCAGTACTTC.

This clonotype was seen ten or more times. The V gene is TRBV7-3, the J gene TRBJ2-2, with D hard to call. This CDR3 comprises 14 residues. From germline, CDR1 is SGHTA and CDR2 FQGTGA. Trimming removed 5 bases from V and 4 bases from J, with 11 bases in between. CDR3 sequence: CASSQQTSTGELFF. CDR3 DNA: TGTGCCAGCAGCCAACAGACAAGCACCGGGGAGCTGTTTTTT.

This clonotype was observed many times. Sequence at one end of the junction differs from germline and may be a read error. V gene TRBV5-1 combines with J gene TRBJ1-5, with a weak D call TRBD1 (6 bases). CDR3 length equals 13 residues. Germline CDR1 SGHRS, CDR2 YFSETQ. The DNA for the CDR3 is TGTGCCAGCAGCTTTAACAGGGATCAGCCCCAGCATTTT. It translates to CASSFNRDQPQHF.

The sample holds a few counts of this clonotype. This rearrangement joins TRBV12-3 or TRBV12-4 to TRBJ1-5, with a tentative D call TRBD1 (6 bases). Between the trimmed V and J ends, which lost 3 bases and 6 bases, there was a span of 15 bases. The CDR3 length is 15 residues. DNA for the CDR3: TGTGCCAGCAGTTTTGGCCACAGGGCCATTCAGCCCCAGCATTTT. Translating gives CASSFGHRAIQPQHF.

This clonotype was detected ten times or more. The chain links TRBV4-2 to TRBJ1-2, with 9 positions matching TRBD1. The V gene end was trimmed by 1 base and the J gene end by 6 bases; junction bases not matched to a gene: 15. The CDR3 totals 18 residues. Per germline, CDR1 LGHNA and CDR2 YNFKEQ. DNA for the CDR3: TGTGCCAGCAGCCAAGTTGGACCCCAGGGACAGGGAAGTCATGGCTACACCTTC. This sequence encodes CASSQVGPQGQGSHGYTF.

This clonotype has just a few counts. The V call is TRBV7-2, the J call TRBJ1-5, with TRBD1 identical over 8 bases. This CDR3 comprises 13 residues. Germline-derived CDR1 and CDR2 are SGHTA and FQGNSA. V shed 8 bases, J shed 7 bases, and the junction held 7 bases outside the gene matches. CDR3 sequence (DNA): TGTGCCAGCGCCCTTGGACAGGGCCAGCCCCAGCATTTT. Its translation is CASALGQGQPQHF.

This clonotype was picked up many times. The chain couples TRBV5-5 to TRBJ1-1; D ambiguous. Trimming removed 1 base at V and 0 bases at J, with 13 bases between. The CDR3 loop spans 16 amino acids. CDR1 is SGHKS and CDR2 is YYEKEE in the germline V gene (reference sequence). The CDR3 DNA reads as TGTGCCAGCAGCTTGCATATGGCTTCTATGAACACTGAAGCTTTCTTT. It is translated as CASSLHMASMNTEAFF. Using reference TRBV5-5 and TRBJ1-1 for the parts outside the CDR3, the full variable domain is DAGVTQSPTHLIKTRGQQVTLRCSPISGHKSVSWYQQVLGQGPQFIFQYYEKEERGRGNFPDRFSARQFPNYSSELNVNALLLGDSALYLCASSLHMASMNTEAFFGQGTRLTVV.

Only a few counts were recorded for this clonotype. The chain joins TRBV20-1 to TRBJ2-7; no definite D call. The CDR3 consists of 12 residues. Deletions cut 6 bases from V and 3 bases from J, with 12 bases between. Per germline, CDR1 DFQATT and CDR2 SNEGSKA (reference sequence). In DNA, the CDR3 is TGCAGTGCCGCCCTCGGCAACTACGAGCAGTACTTC. It codes for CSAALGNYEQYF.

This clonotype was counted only a few times. The rearrangement links TRBV20-1 to TRBJ1-5; D perhaps matches TRBD1 (5 bases). Germline values: CDR1 DFQATT, CDR2 SNEGSKA (reference sequence). This CDR3 comprises 11 residues. With 6 bases removed from V and 6 bases from J, the gap between germline ends came to 9 bases. CDR3 region: CSAPGGQPQHF. CDR3 coding DNA: TGCAGTGCCCCGGGGGGTCAGCCCCAGCATTTT.

The genes are TRBV6-2 or TRBV6-3 and TRBJ2-2, with TRBD2 identical over 7 bases. The CDR3 spans 15 residues. With V trimmed by 10 bases and J by 5 bases, 13 bases remained unmatched. Germline V CDR1 and CDR2: MNHEY, SVGEGT. The CDR3 protein is CAICRASGETGELFF. The DNA of the CDR3 is TGTGCCATTTGCCGGGCTAGCGGAGAGACCGGGGAGCTGTTTTTT.

The chain links TRBV7-8 to TRBJ2-7; D possibly corresponds to TRBD1 (6 bases). The CDR3 extends over 15 amino acids. CDR1 and CDR2 from the germline V gene are SGHVS and FQNEAQ. V lost 5 bases and J 6 bases, leaving 20 bases between the germline ends. CDR3 region: CASSQNRGYVFEQYF. In DNA form, the CDR3 reads TGTGCCAGCAGCCAAAATAGGGGGTATGTCTTCGAGCAGTACTTC.

This chain links TRBV5-1 with TRBJ1-4, with 7 bases identical to TRBD1. The CDR3 covers 14 residues. Germline CDR1 is SGHRS and CDR2 is YFSETQ. J gave up 8 bases and V 4 bases, and 8 bases lay outside the gene matches. In nucleotides, the CDR3 is TGCGCCAGCAGCCGAGTGAGGGGGCAGGAAAAACTGTTTTTT. Residues: CASSRVRGQEKLFF.